Listed below are T cell receptor beta chains from one sample, sequenced in a study of CD8+ T cells in alopecia areata. Profiling relied on immunoSEQ multiplex PCR, and the TCRdb table lists in-frame clones only, not all of them. The data show hundreds of thousands of clones, 50% to 75% seen once. The material sequenced was CD4+ T cells sorted from blood, taken around week 54, from a patient treated with tofacitinib. The receptor source for this set is a human donor with alopecia areata. The conserved cysteine and the conserved F or W are not part of the CDR3 here. The size of a clone is reported for some rows only, either as once, few or many, or as a class for expanded clones.

ATQAGATDTQY | TRBV10-1 | 11 | NA | TRBJ2-3
ASSPGTGGDQPQH | TRBV7-8 | 13 | NA | TRBJ1-5
ASSLTGSTDTQY | TRBV5-6 | 12 | NA | TRBJ2-3
AWHVRETQY | TRBV30 | 9 | once | TRBJ2-5
ASSDPRGTDTQY | TRBV5-1 | 12 | once | TRBJ2-3
ASSRRVDGETQY | TRBV11-2 | 12 | NA | TRBJ2-5
SVDRGFNTEAF | TRBV29-1 | 11 | NA | TRBJ1-1
ASSLDPSGTGFLEQY | TRBV5-1 | 15 | NA | TRBJ2-7
ASSFGTVMNTEAF | TRBV13 | 13 | NA | TRBJ1-1
AWSAGGGQPQH | TRBV30 | 11 | NA | TRBJ1-5
ASSGTGYGVYGYT | TRBV9 | 13 | NA | TRBJ1-2
ASSFDGNQPQH | TRBV5-1 | 11 | NA | TRBJ1-5
ASSLAFSGYNEQF | TRBV7-2 | 13 | NA | TRBJ2-1
ASSLTRRIAGTNTGELF | TRBV7-9 | 17 | NA | TRBJ2-2
ASSQGQGPEKLF | TRBV4-1 | 12 | few | TRBJ1-4
ATSRGDRLLAYEQY | TRBV15 | 14 | NA | TRBJ2-7
ASSYTGQGNEQY | TRBV6-6 | 12 | NA | TRBJ2-7
ASSIDRRNTYEQY | TRBV5-6 | 13 | few | TRBJ2-7
ASSPDAAGYT | TRBV11-2 | 10 | few | TRBJ1-2
AWSGQTAQY | TRBV30 | 9 | NA | TRBJ2-5
AWSTIQGSEAF | TRBV30 | 11 | NA | TRBJ1-1
ASSQAGTTASNEQF | TRBV4-2 | 14 | NA | TRBJ2-1
ACTGYNEQF | TRBV30 | 9 | NA | TRBJ2-1
ASSTGPRVSNQPQH | TRBV6-6 | 14 | NA | TRBJ1-5
SVVGSNVLT | TRBV29-1 | 9 | NA | TRBJ2-6
ASSHMGEKLF | TRBV4-1 | 10 | NA | TRBJ1-4
SVPGYGYT | TRBV29-1 | 8 | NA | TRBJ1-2
ASSSRTRVEQF | TRBV4-3 | 11 | NA | TRBJ2-1
ASSELTGRYEQY | TRBV25-1 | 12 | NA | TRBJ2-7
ASSLEGVDGYT | TRBV5-4 | 11 | NA | TRBJ1-2
SVGQSKETQY | TRBV29-1 | 10 | few | TRBJ2-5
ASSPPGTRNTEAF | TRBV18 | 13 | NA | TRBJ1-1
ASSPGQPNQPQH | TRBV5-1 | 12 | once | TRBJ1-5
AISVDREGGQPQH | TRBV10-3 | 13 | NA | TRBJ1-5
ASRNTGELF | TRBV11-1 | 9 | few | TRBJ2-2
ASRPDMTWSPLH | TRBV6-5 | 12 | NA | TRBJ1-6
SVSPRGTTDTQY | TRBV29-1 | 12 | NA | TRBJ2-3
ASTYEGFRSGANVLT | TRBV19 | 15 | NA | TRBJ2-6
ASSLSGGSYEQY | TRBV5-1 | 12 | NA | TRBJ2-7
ASSPRGPGTEAF | TRBV25-1 | 12 | few | TRBJ1-1
ASSPRWMNTEAF | TRBV19 | 12 | few | TRBJ1-1
ASSPDEQGPYGYT | TRBV11-1 | 13 | NA | TRBJ1-2
SVPPRHDGMNTEAF | TRBV29-1 | 14 | few | TRBJ1-1
ASGEGAKYEKLF | TRBV23-1 | 12 | NA | TRBJ1-4
AISGGQGRYT | TRBV10-3 | 10 | NA | TRBJ1-2
ASSSLSTDTQY | TRBV7-9 | 11 | few | TRBJ2-3
ASSPGGALIDTQY | TRBV4-3 | 13 | few | TRBJ2-3
ASSPGQGSQPQH | TRBV9 | 12 | NA | TRBJ1-5
ASTLRGAELNTEAF | TRBV5-6 | 14 | NA | TRBJ1-1
ASSESDYGYT | TRBV25-1 | 10 | few | TRBJ1-2
ASSLDETGNYNEQF | TRBV7-9 | 14 | NA | TRBJ2-1
ASSPSRALSYEQY | TRBV4-1 | 13 | few | TRBJ2-7
SVNRADTGELF | TRBV29-1 | 11 | NA | TRBJ2-2
ASSPGQGRIDEQF | TRBV18 | 13 | NA | TRBJ2-1
ASSKGRGTNEKLF | TRBV6-5 | 13 | NA | TRBJ1-4
ASSLSGTEQETQY | TRBV7-9 | 13 | NA | TRBJ2-5
AWAGTGVDTEAF | TRBV30 | 12 | few | TRBJ1-1